This T cell receptor (beta chain) was retrieved from a study of early T cells in non-severe SARS-CoV-2 infection. This clonotype showed up many times. The V and J ends lost 5 bases and 6 bases respectively, with 12 bases between them. This CDR3 is built from 13 residues. Germline CDR1 reads SGHTA; CDR2 reads FQGTGA. TCRdb processed the 5' RACE reads anew with MiXCR; each CDR3 protein has one entry. This table holds tens of thousands of distinct CDR3 sequences, 3.5% to 5% found once. The sequenced sample consisted of whole blood. The sequence derives from an adult who was a healthcare worker with PCR-confirmed SARS-CoV-2 infection or an uninfected control (not recorded which). The chain has TRBV7-3 and TRBJ2-3, with D tentatively TRBD1 (6 bases). Here the CDR3 reads CASSLQGSDTQYF. For the CDR3, the DNA is TGTGCCAGCAGCCTACAGGGATCCGATACGCAGTATTTT.